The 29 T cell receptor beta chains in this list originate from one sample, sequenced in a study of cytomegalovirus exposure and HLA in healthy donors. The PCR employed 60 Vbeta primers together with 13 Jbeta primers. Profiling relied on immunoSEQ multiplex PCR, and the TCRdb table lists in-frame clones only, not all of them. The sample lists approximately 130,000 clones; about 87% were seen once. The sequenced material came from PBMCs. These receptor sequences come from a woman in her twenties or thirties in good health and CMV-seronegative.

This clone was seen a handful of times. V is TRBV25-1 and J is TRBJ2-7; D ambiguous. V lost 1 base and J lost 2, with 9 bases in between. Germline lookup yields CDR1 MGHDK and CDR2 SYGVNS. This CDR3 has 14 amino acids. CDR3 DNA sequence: TGTGCCAGCAGTGAATTCCAAGCGCCCTACGAGCAGTACTTC. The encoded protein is CASSEFQAPYEQYF.

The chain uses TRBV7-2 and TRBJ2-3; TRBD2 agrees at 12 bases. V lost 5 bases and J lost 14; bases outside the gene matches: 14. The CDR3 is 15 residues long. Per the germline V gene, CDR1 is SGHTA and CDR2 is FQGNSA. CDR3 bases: TGTGCCAGCAGCGAAGAGGGCCTAGCGGGGGGGATTAGGTATTTT. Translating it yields CASSEEGLAGGIRYF.

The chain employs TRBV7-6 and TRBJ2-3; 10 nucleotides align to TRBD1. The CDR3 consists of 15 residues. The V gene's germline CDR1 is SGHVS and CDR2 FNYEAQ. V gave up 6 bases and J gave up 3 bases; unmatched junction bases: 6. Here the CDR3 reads CASRMTGGATDTQYF. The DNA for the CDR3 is TGTGCCAGCAGAATGACAGGGGGCGCGACAGATACGCAGTATTTT. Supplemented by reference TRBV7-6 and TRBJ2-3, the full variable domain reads GAGVSQSPRYKVTKRGQDVALRCDPISGHVSLYWYRQALGQGPEFLTYFNYEAQQDKSGLPNDRFSAERPEGSISTLTIQRTEQRDSAMYRCASRMTGGATDTQYFGPGTRLTVL.

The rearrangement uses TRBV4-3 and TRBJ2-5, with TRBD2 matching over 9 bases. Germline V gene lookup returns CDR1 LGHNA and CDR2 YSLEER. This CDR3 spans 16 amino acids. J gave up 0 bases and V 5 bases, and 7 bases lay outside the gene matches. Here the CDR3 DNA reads TGCGCCAGCAGCACCCGACTAGCGGCCTACCAAGAGACCCAGTACTTC. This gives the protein CASSTRLAAYQETQYF.

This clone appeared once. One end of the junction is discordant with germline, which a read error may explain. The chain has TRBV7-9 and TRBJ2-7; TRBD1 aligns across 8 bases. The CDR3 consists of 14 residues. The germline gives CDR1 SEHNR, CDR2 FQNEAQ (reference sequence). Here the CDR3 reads CSSSPRTGIYEQYF. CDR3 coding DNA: TGTTCCAGCAGCCCTAGGACAGGGATTTACGAGCAGTACTTC. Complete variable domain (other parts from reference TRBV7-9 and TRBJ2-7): DTGVSQNPRHKITKRGQNVTFRCDPISEHNRLYWYRQTLGQGPEFLTYFQNEAQLEKSRLLSDRFSAERPKGSFSTLEIQRTEQGDSAMYLCSSSPRTGIYEQYFGPGTRLTVT.

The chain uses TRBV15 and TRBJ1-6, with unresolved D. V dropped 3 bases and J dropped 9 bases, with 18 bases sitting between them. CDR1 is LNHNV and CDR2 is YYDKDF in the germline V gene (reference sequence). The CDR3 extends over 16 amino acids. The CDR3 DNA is TGTGCCACCAGCAGGGATTCCGCGGTTAGACTTTCACCCCTCCACTTT. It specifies CATSRDSAVRLSPLHF.

The CDR3, as DNA: TGTGCCAGCAGCGTACCGCGGGACAGGGGGCCCTACAATGAGCAGTTCTTC. It yields the protein CASSVPRDRGPYNEQFF. The chain couples TRBV7-9 to TRBJ2-1; TRBD1 matches at 12 bases. Germline lookup yields CDR1 SEHNR and CDR2 FQNEAQ (reference sequence). The CDR3 is made up of 17 amino acids. V trimming: 5 bases; J trimming: 2 bases; junction bases outside the gene matches: 7.

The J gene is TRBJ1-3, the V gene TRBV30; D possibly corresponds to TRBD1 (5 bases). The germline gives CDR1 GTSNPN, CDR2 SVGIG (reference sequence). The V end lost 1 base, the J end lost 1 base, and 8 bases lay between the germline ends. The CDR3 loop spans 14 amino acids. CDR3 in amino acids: CAWSARGSGNTIYF. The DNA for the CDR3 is TGTGCCTGGAGTGCTAGGGGATCTGGAAACACCATATATTTT.

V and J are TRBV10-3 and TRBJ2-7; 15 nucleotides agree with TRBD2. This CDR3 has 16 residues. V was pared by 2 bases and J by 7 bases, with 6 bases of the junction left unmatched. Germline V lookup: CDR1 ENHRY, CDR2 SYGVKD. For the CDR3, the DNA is TGTGCCATCAGTGAGGGGGGACTAGCGGGAGGAGGAGAGCAGTACTTC. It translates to CAISEGGLAGGGEQYF.

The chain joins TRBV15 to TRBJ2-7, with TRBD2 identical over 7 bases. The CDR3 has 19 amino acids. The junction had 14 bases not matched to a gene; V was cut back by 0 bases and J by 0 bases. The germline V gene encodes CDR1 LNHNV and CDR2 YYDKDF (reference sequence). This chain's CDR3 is CATSRERPISGPLSYEQYF. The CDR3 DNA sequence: TGTGCCACCAGCAGAGAACGACCAATTAGCGGGCCCCTCTCCTACGAGCAGTACTTC.

DNA for the CDR3: TGCAGCTCAGGAGAGCAGTACTTC. Its translation is CSSGEQYF. The chain joins TRBV29-1 to TRBJ2-7; the D is unclear. The length of the CDR3 is 8 residues. The V and J ends lost 8 bases and 7 bases respectively, with 6 bases between them. The germline V gene has CDR1 SQVTM and CDR2 ANQGSEA.

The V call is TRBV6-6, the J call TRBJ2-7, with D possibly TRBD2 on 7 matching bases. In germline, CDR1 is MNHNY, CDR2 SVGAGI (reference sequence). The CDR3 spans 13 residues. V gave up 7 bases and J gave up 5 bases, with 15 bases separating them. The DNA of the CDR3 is TGTGCCAGCACCCACCGGGGGGCTCACGAGCAGTACTTC. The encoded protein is CASTHRGAHEQYF.

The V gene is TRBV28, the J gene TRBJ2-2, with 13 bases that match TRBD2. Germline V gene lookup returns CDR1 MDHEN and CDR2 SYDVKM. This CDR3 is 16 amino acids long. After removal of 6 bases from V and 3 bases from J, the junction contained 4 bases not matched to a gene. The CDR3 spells CASSKGLAGDTGELFF. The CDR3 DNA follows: TGTGCCAGCAGCAAAGGACTAGCGGGAGACACCGGGGAGCTGTTTTTT.

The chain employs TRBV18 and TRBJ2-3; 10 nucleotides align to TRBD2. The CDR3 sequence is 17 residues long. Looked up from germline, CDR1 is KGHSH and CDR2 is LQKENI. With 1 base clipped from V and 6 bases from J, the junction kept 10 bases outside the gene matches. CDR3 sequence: CASSPLIAGGSRDTQYF. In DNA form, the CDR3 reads TGTGCCAGCTCACCACTAATAGCGGGGGGCTCTCGGGATACGCAGTATTTT.

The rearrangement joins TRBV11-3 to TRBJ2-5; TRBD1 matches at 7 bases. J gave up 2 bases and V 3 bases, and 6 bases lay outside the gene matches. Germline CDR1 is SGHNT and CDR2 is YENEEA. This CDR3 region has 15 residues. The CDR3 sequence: CASSFRQGPQETQYF. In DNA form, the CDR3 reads TGTGCCAGCAGCTTTCGACAGGGACCTCAAGAGACCCAGTACTTC.

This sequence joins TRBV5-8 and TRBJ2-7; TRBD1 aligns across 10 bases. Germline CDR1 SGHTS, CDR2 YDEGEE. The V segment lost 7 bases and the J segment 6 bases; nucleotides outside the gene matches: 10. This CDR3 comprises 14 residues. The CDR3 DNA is TGTGCCAGCGGCTGGACAGGGGGGTCTGGCGAGCAGTACTTC. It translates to CASGWTGGSGEQYF.

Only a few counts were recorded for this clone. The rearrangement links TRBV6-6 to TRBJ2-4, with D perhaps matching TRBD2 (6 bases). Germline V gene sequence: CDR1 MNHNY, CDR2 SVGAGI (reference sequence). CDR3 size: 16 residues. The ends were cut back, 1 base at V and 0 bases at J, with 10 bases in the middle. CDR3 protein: CASSYWQGLAKNIQYF. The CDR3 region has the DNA TGTGCCAGCAGTTACTGGCAGGGACTAGCCAAAAACATTCAGTACTTC.

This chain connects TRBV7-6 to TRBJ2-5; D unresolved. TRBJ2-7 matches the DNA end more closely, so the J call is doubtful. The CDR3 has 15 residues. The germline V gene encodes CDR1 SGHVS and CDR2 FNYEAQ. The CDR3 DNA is TGTGCCAGCAGCCCCCGGCCCCTGGGCTCCTACGAGCAGTACTTC. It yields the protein CASSPRPLGSYEQYF.

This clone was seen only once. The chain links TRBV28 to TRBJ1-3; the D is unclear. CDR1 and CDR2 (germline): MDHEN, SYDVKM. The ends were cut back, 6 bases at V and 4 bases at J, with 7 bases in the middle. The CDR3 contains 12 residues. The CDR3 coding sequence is TGTGCCAGCAGATCAATCGGAAACACCATATATTTT. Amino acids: CASRSIGNTIYF. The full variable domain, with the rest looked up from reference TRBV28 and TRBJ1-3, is DVKVTQSSRYLVKRTGEKVFLECVQDMDHENMFWYRQDPGLGLRLIYFSYDVKMKEKGDIPEGYSVSREKKERFSLILESASTNQTSMYLCASRSIGNTIYFGEGSWLTVV.

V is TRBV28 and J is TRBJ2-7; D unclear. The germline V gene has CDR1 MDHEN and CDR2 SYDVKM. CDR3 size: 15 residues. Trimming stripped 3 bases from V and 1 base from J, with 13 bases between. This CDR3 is CASSFRGSRSYEQYF. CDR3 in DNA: TGTGCCAGCAGTTTCCGAGGCAGTCGGTCCTACGAGCAGTACTTC.

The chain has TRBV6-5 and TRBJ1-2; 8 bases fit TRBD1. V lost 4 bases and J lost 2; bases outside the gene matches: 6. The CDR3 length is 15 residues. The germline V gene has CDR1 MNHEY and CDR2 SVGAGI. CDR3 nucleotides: TGTGCCAGCAGTTCCCAGGGGGCGCCCAACTATGGCTACACCTTC. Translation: CASSSQGAPNYGYTF.

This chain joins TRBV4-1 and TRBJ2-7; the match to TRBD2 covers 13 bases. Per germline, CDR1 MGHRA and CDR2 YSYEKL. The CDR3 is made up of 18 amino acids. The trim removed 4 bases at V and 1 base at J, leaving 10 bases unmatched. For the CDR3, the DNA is TGCGCCAGCAGCCCCCGGACTAGCGGGGGACCTGGATCCTACGAGCAGTACTTC. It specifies CASSPRTSGGPGSYEQYF.

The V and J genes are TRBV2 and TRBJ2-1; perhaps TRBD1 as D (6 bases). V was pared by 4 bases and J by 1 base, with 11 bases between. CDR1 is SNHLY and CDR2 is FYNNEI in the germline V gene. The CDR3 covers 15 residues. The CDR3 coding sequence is TGTGCCAGCAGTGTGGGTCAGGGGTCCTACAATGAGCAGTTCTTC. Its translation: CASSVGQGSYNEQFF.

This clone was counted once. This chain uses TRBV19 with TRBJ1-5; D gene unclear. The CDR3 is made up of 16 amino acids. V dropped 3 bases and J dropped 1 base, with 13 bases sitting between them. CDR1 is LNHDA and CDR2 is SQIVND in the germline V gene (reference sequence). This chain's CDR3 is CASSIGEILSNQPQHF. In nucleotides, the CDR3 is TGTGCCAGTAGTATCGGGGAGATCTTGAGCAATCAGCCCCAGCATTTT.

CDR3: CASSLAGQSKLNTEAFF. CDR3 in DNA: TGTGCCAGCAGCTTAGCGGGACAGAGCAAATTGAACACTGAAGCTTTCTTT. This rearrangement joins TRBV7-9 to TRBJ1-1, with 7 bases fitting TRBD1. After removal of 0 bases from V and 0 bases from J, the junction contained 7 bases not matched to a gene. CDR3 length: 17 amino acids. The germline V gene encodes CDR1 SEHNR and CDR2 FQNEAQ (reference sequence).

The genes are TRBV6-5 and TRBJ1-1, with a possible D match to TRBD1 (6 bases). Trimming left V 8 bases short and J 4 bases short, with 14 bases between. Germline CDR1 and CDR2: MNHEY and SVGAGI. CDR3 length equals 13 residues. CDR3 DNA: TGTGCCAGCTACACAGGGCTGGTCACTGAAGCTTTCTTT. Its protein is CASYTGLVTEAFF.

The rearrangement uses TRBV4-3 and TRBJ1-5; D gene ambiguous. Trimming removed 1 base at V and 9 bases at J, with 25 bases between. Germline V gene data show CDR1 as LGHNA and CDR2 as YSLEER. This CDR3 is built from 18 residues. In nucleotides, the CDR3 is TGCGCCAGCAGCCAAGCCCATTTGCCGGGTTCCGGATCAAGGCCCCAGCATTTT. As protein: CASSQAHLPGSGSRPQHF.

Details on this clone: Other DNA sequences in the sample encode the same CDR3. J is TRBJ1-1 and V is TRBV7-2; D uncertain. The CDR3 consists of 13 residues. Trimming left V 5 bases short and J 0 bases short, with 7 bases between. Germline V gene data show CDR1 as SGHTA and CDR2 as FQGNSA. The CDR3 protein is CASSLDLNTEAFF. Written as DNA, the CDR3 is TGTGCCAGCAGCCTCGACTTGAACACTGAAGCTTTCTTT.

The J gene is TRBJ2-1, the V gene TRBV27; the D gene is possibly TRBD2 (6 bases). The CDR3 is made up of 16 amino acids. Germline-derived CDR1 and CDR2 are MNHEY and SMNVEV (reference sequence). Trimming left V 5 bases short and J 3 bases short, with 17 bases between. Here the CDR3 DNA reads TGTGCCAGCAGTCACCTGGGAGGCCGCCTCTACAATGAGCAGTTCTTC. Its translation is CASSHLGGRLYNEQFF.